The source of this T cell receptor beta chain is a study of blood T cell repertoires in COVID-19. Cohorts were assigned according to the clinical history that participants reported. CDR1 and CDR2 (germline): SGHAT, FQNNGV. Trimming cost V 5 bases and J 4 bases; bases outside gene matches: 8. This CDR3 spans 14 amino acids. Profiled with immunoSEQ multiplex PCR; TCRdb holds only in-frame clones, not every one. The sample has 200,000 to 250,000 clones; about 82% are singletons. The sequence was obtained from a woman aged 45-65 years who had recovered from COVID-19. V and J are TRBV11-2 and TRBJ2-7; 7 bases map to TRBD1. Sequencing was performed on PBMCs or T cells enriched from blood (not recorded which). The CDR3 protein is CASSPQGLGYEQYF. CDR3 bases: TGTGCCAGCAGCCCACAGGGGTTGGGTTACGAGCAGTACTTC.